This TCR beta chain derives from a study of shared clonotypes between healthy human individuals (dated by TCRdb to between 2020 and 2021). In terms of the full investigation: Three men and two women, aged 18 to 49 years, made up the cohort. To increase sequencing depth and limit assay-specific biases, different laboratories used diverse techniques to prepare libraries and sequence TCR repertoires. For each donor, CD4 naive and CD4 memory were each given three plates, CD8 naive was given two plates, and CD8 memory was given one plate. To estimate repertoire size and how much clonotypes are shared between individuals, the study performed deep sequencing of blood TCR repertoires from five healthy adults. Between about 0.85 and 9.5 billion PBMCs per donor were obtained by leukapheresis. Overall results and qualifications from the work: Compared with non-shared clonotypes, the clonotypes found in all four sorted-subset donors had higher generation probabilities. Pairwise subsampling led to the expectation that sequencing depth would affect the degree of clonotype sharing among donors. When several donors were compared, the shared fraction of clonotypes was around 5% for naive CD4, about 4% for naive CD8, roughly 2.5% for memory CD4, and around 0.37% for memory CD8. Naive subsets generally had larger estimated clonotype richness than memory subsets. Sampling was restricted to blood, and TCR repertoires in tissues likely differ from the TCR repertoires found in blood. The genetic and exposure-history diversity represented was limited by the small number of donors. Rarefaction of sorted-subset datasets indicated incomplete sequencing despite the large sequencing depth.

Healthy HIV-negative adults with no recently reported acute infections or vaccinations were included as donors. Every donor was a Caucasian adult living in Nashville, Tennessee, USA. CD4+ T cells were enriched by magnetic negative selection, after which naive cells were positively selected on CD45RA and the negative fraction was taken as the memory subset. Blood was obtained by leukapheresis, after which PBMCs were separated by Ficoll-Histopaque density gradient centrifugation and cryopreserved in liquid nitrogen vapor phase. Analytical flow cytometry was used to check the purity and quantity of each magnetically sorted T cell population. Genomic DNA was isolated from each sorted fraction and quantified by UV absorbance on a Nanodrop 2000c. TCR CDR3 regions were amplified from genomic DNA by multiplex PCR using the deep immunoSEQ assay. For each cell subset, the extracted genomic DNA was distributed evenly across all wells of several immunoSEQ 96-well plates, and each plate served as one replicate. Each replicate PCR for sorted subsets received approximately 200 ng genomic DNA, equal to 28,000 or so T cell genomes. Purified libraries were measured with a Qubit 3.0 fluorometer, size-checked on a Bioanalyzer 2100, and measured again with the KAPA Library Quantification kit. Each immunoSEQ 96-well plate was sequenced on its own single-read 150-cycle Illumina NextSeq 550 flow cell. In the authors' own workflow: The immunoSEQ output contained only junctional sequences without quality scores, so filtering could not match that applied to full-length reads. Sequences were annotated with PyIR, a Python wrapper for IgBLAST v1.9, using IMGT germline references to assign V/J genes and CDR3. Reads were removed for weak V/J assignments (E-value above 1e-6), missing CDR3, stop codons, out-of-frame junctions, or ambiguous translated residues. V3J clonotypes were defined by identical inferred V gene, J gene, and CDR3 amino acid sequence. Percentage overlap between repertoires was computed as shared unique clonotypes divided by the size of the smaller repertoire. Three approaches were used to assess repertoire richness: RTK rarefaction, the Chao1 estimator, and Recon v2.1 estimates of unobserved clonotypes. Generation probabilities for all TCRbeta clonotypes obtained by the gDNA method from four donors were computed using OLGA. TCRdb provides this immuneACCESS table in a form limited to in-frame rearrangements. Some clones are lacking; in checked studies, under half of them reflect an unresolved V gene, and why the rest are absent is not known. V and J calls plus clone size are reproduced from that table; the DNA served to infer D and trimming. The sample contains some 2.3 million clones, roughly 93% of them found a single time. Of the sample, about 0.39% is held by the ten largest clones.

With respect to this clone: It lacks a known antigen. Qualities for individual bases were not recorded, and no much larger clone is one base off.

The CDR3 goes from the cysteine to the phenylalanine over 19 residues. Of the read, only the CDR3 DNA is kept; its 57 bases are in frame from base 1. The germline V gene encodes CDR1 MDHEN and CDR2 SYDVKM. Relative to germline, V is missing 6 bases and J is missing 2 bases, with 21 bases of the junction outside any gene match. Material for sequencing was naive CD4+ T cells from PBMCs. The sample's cell subset or site label is to be understood as: CD45RA+ positively selected. The sequence links TRBV28 to TRBJ1-1; 7 nucleotides in the junction match TRBD1. The sequence derives from a man aged 18 to 35 in good health. Some clones in this sample may be carry-over from other donors' samples. CDR3 region: CASSLPRSRGTILNTEAFF. The DNA is TGTGCCAGCAGCCTTCCTCGTAGCAGGGGGACAATACTAAACACTGAAGCTTTCTTT.